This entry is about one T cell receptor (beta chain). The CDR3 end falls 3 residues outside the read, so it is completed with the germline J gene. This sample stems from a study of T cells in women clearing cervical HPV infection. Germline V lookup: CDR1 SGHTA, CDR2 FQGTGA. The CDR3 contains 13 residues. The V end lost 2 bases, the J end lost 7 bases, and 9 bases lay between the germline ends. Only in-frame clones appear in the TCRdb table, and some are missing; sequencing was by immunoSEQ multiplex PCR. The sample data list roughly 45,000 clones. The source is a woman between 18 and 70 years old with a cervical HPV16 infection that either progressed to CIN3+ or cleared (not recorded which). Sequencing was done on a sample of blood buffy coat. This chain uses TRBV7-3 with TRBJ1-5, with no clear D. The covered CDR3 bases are TGTGCCAGCAGCTTAGACACGAACCAGCCC. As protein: CASSLDTNQP. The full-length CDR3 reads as CASSLDTNQPQHF.